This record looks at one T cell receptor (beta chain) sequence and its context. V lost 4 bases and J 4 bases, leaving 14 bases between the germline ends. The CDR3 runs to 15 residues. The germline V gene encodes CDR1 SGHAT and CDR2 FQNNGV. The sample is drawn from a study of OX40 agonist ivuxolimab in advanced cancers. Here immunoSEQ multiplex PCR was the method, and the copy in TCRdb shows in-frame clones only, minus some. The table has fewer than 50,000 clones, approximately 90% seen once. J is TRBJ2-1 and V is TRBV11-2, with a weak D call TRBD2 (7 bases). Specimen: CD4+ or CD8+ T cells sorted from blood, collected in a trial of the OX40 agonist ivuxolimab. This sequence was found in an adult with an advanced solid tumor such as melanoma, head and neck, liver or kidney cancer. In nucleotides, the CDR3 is TGTGCCAGCAGCTCCTCCGGGGGGCCGTACAATGAGCAGTTCTTC. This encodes CASSSSGGPYNEQFF. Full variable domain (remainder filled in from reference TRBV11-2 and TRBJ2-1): EAGVAQSPRYKIIEKRQSVAFWCNPISGHATLYWYQQILGQGPKLLIQFQNNGVVDDSQLPKDRFSAERLKGVDSTLKIQPAKLEDSAVYLCASSSSGGPYNEQFFGPGTRLTVL.